These 32 T cell receptor beta chains came from one sample sequenced in a study of tumor-infiltrating lymphocytes in primary liver carcinoma. In addition to blood RNA drawn from unsorted whole blood, germline DNA was extracted. Total RNA (about 500 ng) served as template for TCR beta cDNA synthesis primed by a constant-region primer. ARM-PCR was slightly modified, and three nested multiplex PCR rounds with it gave rise to the TCR beta libraries. Researchers ran the first two PCR rounds for around 10 cycles each with TRBV1-TRBV30 forward primers and a C-beta reverse primer. One entry per CDR3 protein, called by TCRdb with MiXCR from the multiplex PCR reads. The sample lists about 320,000 distinct CDR3 sequences, more than 55% seen once, with approximately 9.4% in the top ten. The specimen sequenced was peripheral blood. The receptors were gathered from a man aged 40-49 years with primary liver carcinoma and hepatitis B virus infection.

Concerning this clonotype itself: This may arise from a read error, as a much more abundant clone is one base away. This rearrangement joins TRBV12-3 or TRBV12-4 to TRBJ2-7; unclear D gene. Trimming removed 6 bases at V and 6 bases at J, with 15 bases between. The CDR3 has 13 residues. CDR3: CASRPGLGSEQYF. Here the CDR3 DNA reads TGTGCCAGCAGGCCAGGTCTGGGAAGCGAGCAGTACTTC.

V is TRBV21-1 and J is TRBJ2-7; the DNA was not used to check the table's D call, TRBD1. TRBV21-1 is termed a pseudogene. The CDR3 is 15 residues long. The CDR3 bases are TGTGCCAGCAGCCCACGGAGGCAGGGGAGAAACGAGCAGTACTTC. Translated: CASSPRRQGRNEQYF.

The V gene is TRBV5-4, the J gene TRBJ1-2; no definite D call. Germline V gene lookup returns CDR1 SGHNT and CDR2 YYREEE (reference sequence). The CDR3 has 13 amino acids. V was cut by 3 bases and J by 5 bases, with 11 bases left in between. As DNA, the CDR3 is TGTGCCAGCAGCTCCGAACACCTATATGGCTACACCTTC. Translated: CASSSEHLYGYTF.

In regard to this clonotype: This may be a read error, as it is one base from a much larger clone. The V gene is TRBV14, the J gene TRBJ2-7; D is undetermined. In germline, CDR1 is SGHDN, CDR2 FVKESK. The CDR3 extends over 11 amino acids. The CDR3 loop reads CANSQVYEQYF. CDR3 sequence (DNA): TGTGCCAACAGCCAAGTTTACGAGCAGTACTTC.

To note about this clonotype: The junction shows a germline mismatch at one end, possibly a read error. This chain links TRBV5-1 with TRBJ2-1; 12 bases are shared with TRBD2. The V gene's germline CDR1 is SGHRS and CDR2 YFSETQ. This CDR3 has 18 amino acids. CDR3 bases: TGTGCCAGCAGCTACGGACTAGCGGGGCCGATCTTCTACAATGAGCAGTTCTTC. It translates to CASSYGLAGPIFYNEQFF.

Details on this clonotype: A much larger clonotype is one base distant, so this may be a read error. V and J are TRBV6-1 and TRBJ2-3; D assignment may be TRBD1 or TRBD2 (6 bases each). The CDR3 length is 14 residues. Germline assignment: CDR1 MNHNS and CDR2 SASEGT. The V end was cut by 8 bases, the J end by 2 bases, with 14 bases between. In nucleotides, the CDR3 is TGTGCCAGCCGTAAGGGGGGCCCCACAGATACGCAGTATTTT. Encoded protein: CASRKGGPTDTQYF.

A remark on this clonotype: The junction departs from the called germline gene at one end, perhaps through a read error. The V and J genes are TRBV7-9 and TRBJ2-1; D unresolved. Germline-derived CDR1 and CDR2 are SEHNR and FQNEAQ (reference sequence). The CDR3 consists of 14 residues. For the CDR3, the DNA is TGTGCCAGCAGCCAAAGAGGCTCCCACACGCGTCCGCTCTTC. Encoded protein: CASSQRGSHTRPLF.

Comment on this clonotype: This may come from a read error, since a much larger clone is one base off. This chain uses TRBV29-1 with TRBJ2-7; 10 bases map to TRBD2. The CDR3 loop spans 15 amino acids. Germline V CDR1 and CDR2: SQVTM, ANQGSEA. V was pared by 5 bases and J by 5 bases, with 12 bases of the junction left unmatched. For the CDR3, the DNA is TGCAGCGTTAAATTAGCGGGAGGCCTGAGAAACGAGCAGTACTTC. It is translated as CSVKLAGGLRNEQYF.

This clonotype was recorded a few times. The chain employs TRBV10-2 and TRBJ2-3; weak D call: TRBD1 (6 bases). Trimming removed 6 bases at V and 2 bases at J, with 12 bases between. The CDR3 is 14 amino acids. The germline V gene has CDR1 WSHSY and CDR2 SAAADI. Here the CDR3 reads CASSLGQPTDTQYF. The DNA for the CDR3 is TGCGCCAGCAGCCTTGGACAGCCCACAGATACGCAGTATTTT.

As to this clonotype: A single base separates this from a much larger clone, so it may be a read error. The chain combines TRBV6-1 with TRBJ2-7, with 7 bases that match TRBD1. Germline CDR1 MNHNS, CDR2 SASEGT. The CDR3 is 16 amino acids. CDR3 region: CACSEAPGAGGYEQYF. The DNA of the CDR3 is TGTGCCTGCAGTGAAGCCCCCGGGGCAGGGGGCTACGAGCAGTACTTC.

This clonotype was recorded at least ten times. The chain couples TRBV10-3 to TRBJ1-3; D not certain. V was trimmed by 11 bases and J by 3 bases, leaving 17 bases between them. The CDR3 consists of 14 residues. Germline V CDR1 and CDR2: ENHRY, SYGVKD. CDR3 DNA sequence: TGTGCCTCCTCCCCCGGGAAAGGTGGAAACACCATATATTTT. Its translation: CASSPGKGGNTIYF.

The chain is built from TRBV5-1 and TRBJ2-5; D is unresolved. The CDR3 runs to 12 residues. Trimming left V 2 bases short and J 2 bases short, with 4 bases between. The germline gives CDR1 SGHRS, CDR2 YFSETQ. For the CDR3, the DNA is TGCGCCAGCAGCTTCTCTCAAGAGACCCAGTACTTC. Translation gives CASSFSQETQYF.

This chain links TRBV5-1 with TRBJ1-2; possible D gene TRBD1, 5 bases. CDR1 is SGHRS, CDR2 YFSETQ, per germline. CDR3 length: 13 residues. Trimming left V 0 bases short and J 7 bases short, with 10 bases between. The CDR3 here is CASSLAQGGGYTF. CDR3 DNA: TGCGCCAGCAGCTTGGCCCAGGGCGGTGGCTACACCTTC.

V and J are TRBV5-1 and TRBJ1-5; TRBD1 is a possible D gene (5 bases). Germline loops: CDR1 SGHRS, CDR2 YFSETQ. This CDR3 is 15 amino acids long. The V gene lost 4 bases and the J gene lost 2 bases, with 13 bases spanning the gap. CDR3 region: CASSLGERGNQPQHF. DNA for the CDR3: TGCGCCAGCAGCCTGGGGGAAAGGGGCAATCAGCCCCAGCATTTT.

The chain combines TRBV11-1 with TRBJ1-4; D is perhaps TRBD1 (6 bases). V lost 8 bases and J 10 bases, leaving 17 bases between the germline ends. This CDR3 contains 13 residues. Germline V gene data show CDR1 as SGHAT and CDR2 as FQDESV (reference sequence). CDR3: CASGEQGYGKLFF. The CDR3 coding sequence is TGTGCCAGCGGCGAACAGGGTTACGGAAAACTGTTTTTT.

With regard to this clonotype: This clone may be a read error of a much larger clone one base away. The chain links TRBV6-1 to TRBJ1-5; D ambiguous. The V gene lost 4 bases and the J gene lost 3 bases, with 13 bases spanning the gap. Germline V gene lookup returns CDR1 MNHNS and CDR2 SASEGT. The CDR3 contains 15 residues. CDR3: CASSVVWGPNQPQHF. In DNA, the CDR3 is TGTGCCAGCAGTGTTGTTTGGGGTCCCAATCAGCCCCAGCATTTT.

Of note for this clonotype: An end of the junction does not agree with germline; a read error may underlie this. The chain couples TRBV6-6 to TRBJ1-1; 8 nucleotides match TRBD1. This CDR3 has 15 residues. Germline CDR1 is MNHNY and CDR2 is SVGAGI (reference sequence). CDR3 sequence (DNA): TGTGCCAGCAGTTATCCCGGGACAGGTCAGACTGAAACTTTCTTT. Its protein is CASSYPGTGQTETFF.

With respect to this clonotype: A much more abundant neighbour one base away suggests this may be a read error. The chain carries TRBV6-2 or TRBV6-3 and TRBJ1-5; D uncertain. There are 14 residues in the CDR3. Germline V gene data show CDR1 as MNHEY and CDR2 as SVGEGT. For the CDR3, the DNA is TGTGCCAGCACCCCGTCGGGGAGGGATCAGTCCCAGCATTTT. Protein sequence: CASTPSGRDQSQHF.

Remarks on this clonotype: A junction boundary mismatches the germline segment, possibly from a read error. The chain combines TRBV11-2 with TRBJ2-7; a possible D gene is TRBD1 (5 bases). Germline-derived CDR1 and CDR2 are SGHAT and FQNNGV. The CDR3 covers 15 residues. CDR3 amino acids: CASTLQASFPWEQYF. CDR3 in DNA: TGTGCCAGCACCTTACAGGCCTCTTTCCCTTGGGAGCAGTACTTC.

Notes on this clonotype: This clone may be a read error of a much larger clone one base away. This chain links TRBV29-1 with TRBJ2-6, with TRBD1 as a possible D gene (6 bases). V shed 7 bases and J shed 0 bases, with 19 bases lying between them. Per germline, CDR1 SQVTM and CDR2 ANQGSEA. This CDR3 region has 17 residues. CDR3 DNA: TGCAGCGCCTGTGGGCCGGGACACCCCTCTGGGGCCAACGTCCTGACTTTC. Translated: CSACGPGHPSGANVLTF.

The table lists this clonotype with a count of one. Sequence at one end of the junction differs from germline and may be a read error. The chain carries TRBV6-6 and TRBJ2-7; TRBD2 might be the D (6 bases). This CDR3 contains 16 residues. Germline V gene lookup returns CDR1 MNHNY and CDR2 SVGAGI (reference sequence). The CDR3 sequence is CPSSTIAVEGAYEQYF. The CDR3 nucleotides read TGTCCCAGCAGTACTATAGCGGTGGAAGGGGCCTACGAGCAGTACTTC.

Comments on this clonotype: One junction end does not reproduce the germline sequence, and a read error may be involved. The chain joins TRBV14 to TRBJ1-6; TRBD1 aligns across 9 bases. Germline V lookup: CDR1 SGHDN, CDR2 FVKESK. This CDR3 region has 15 residues. The CDR3 DNA follows: TGTGTCAGCAGCCGAAATGGACAGGGGCATTCACCCCTCCACTTT. Translating it yields CVSSRNGQGHSPLHF.

With respect to this clonotype: Just one base apart from a much larger clone, this may be a read error. The CDR3 coding sequence is TGTGCCAGCAGCACCCTCCCTAGCGGGAGGGCCCGAGATACGCAGTATTTT. Encoded protein: CASSTLPSGRARDTQYF. V usage is TRBV12-3 or TRBV12-4 and J usage is TRBJ2-3; 12 bases align to TRBD2. The CDR3 sequence is 17 residues long. V lost 6 bases to trimming and J lost 5 bases; unmatched junction nucleotides: 12.

To note about this clonotype: A much bigger clone sits one base away, suggesting this may be a read error. The V gene is TRBV6-5, the J gene TRBJ1-2; tentative D call: TRBD1 (5 bases). CDR3 length equals 16 residues. V was cut by 4 bases and J by 4 bases, with 19 bases left in between. Per the germline V gene, CDR1 is MNHEY and CDR2 is SVGAGI. CDR3 protein: CASSFTGTESPYGYTF. CDR3 in DNA: TGTGCCAGCAGTTTTACCGGGACCGAGTCGCCCTATGGCTACACCTTC.

This clonotype appeared many times. The V gene is TRBV5-6, the J gene TRBJ2-2; D might be TRBD1 (5 bases). Trimming cost V 5 bases and J 6 bases, with 11 bases left between them. Per germline, CDR1 SGHDT and CDR2 YYEEEE. The CDR3 extends over 13 amino acids. The DNA of the CDR3 is TGTGCCAGCAGACTTGCAGGGCCCGGGGAGCTGTTTTTT. Protein product: CASRLAGPGELFF.

The count of this clonotype is one. A read error may be the cause here, since a much bigger clone is one base away. The gene calls are TRBV4-1 and TRBJ2-7; 10 bases are a match to TRBD2. The CDR3 runs to 15 residues. Per germline, CDR1 MGHRA and CDR2 YSYEKL. The CDR3 DNA is TGCGCCAACAGCCAAGGGACTAGCGCCTCCTACGAGCAGTACTTC. Translating it yields CANSQGTSASYEQYF.

This clonotype was detected a few times. The rearrangement links TRBV5-1 to TRBJ2-7; D possibly matches TRBD1 or TRBD2 (6 bases each). The CDR3 loop spans 15 amino acids. Germline values: CDR1 SGHRS, CDR2 YFSETQ. V was pared by 5 bases and J by 4 bases, with 19 bases between. The CDR3 nucleotides are TGCGCCAGCAGGGATAAACCAGGGGCGGGGTACGAGCAGTACTTC. Translation gives CASRDKPGAGYEQYF.

Note on this clonotype: With a much larger clone just one base away, this may be a read error. The conserved closing phenylalanine or tryptophan is absent in this CDR3, likely reflecting a read error. The chain couples TRBV29-1 to TRBJ1-2; the match to TRBD1 covers 10 bases. There are 13 residues in the CDR3. CDR1 and CDR2 from the germline V gene are SQVTM and ANQGSEA. V shed 6 bases, J shed 2 bases, and the junction held 3 bases outside the gene matches. CDR3 bases: TGCAGCGTCCGACAGGGGGCGAACTATGGCTACACCCTC. Amino acid sequence: CSVRQGANYGYTL.

The rearrangement joins TRBV28 to TRBJ2-3, with 7 bases fitting TRBD2. Per the germline V gene, CDR1 is MDHEN and CDR2 is SYDVKM. This CDR3 is built from 15 residues. The ends lost 3 bases at V and 7 bases at J; junction bases unmatched: 10. This CDR3 is CASSLAGDQTNTQYF. The CDR3 nucleotides are TGTGCCAGCAGTTTGGCGGGAGACCAGACAAATACGCAGTATTTT.

Notes on this clonotype: This likely comes from a read error, as the CDR3 has no conserved phenylalanine or tryptophan at its end. The chain links TRBV5-4 to TRBJ2-3; D remains ambiguous. CDR3 length: 15 amino acids. Per the germline V gene, CDR1 is SGHNT and CDR2 is YYREEE (reference sequence). CDR3 sequence (DNA): TGTGCTAGCAGCTTTGATGGTTGGAGCACAGATACGCAGTATTCT. It encodes CASSFDGWSTDTQYS.

This clonotype was recorded once. Possible read error: a much larger clone is one base away. In this CDR3 the conserved last residue, phenylalanine or tryptophan, is missing, so a read error is likely. The chain combines TRBV4-1 with TRBJ2-7; the match to TRBD2 covers 8 bases. The germline V gene has CDR1 MGHRA and CDR2 YSYEKL. This CDR3 region has 15 residues. V was pared by 4 bases and J by 3 bases, with 8 bases of the junction left unmatched. CDR3 in amino acids: CASSRRLASVYEQYS. Here the CDR3 DNA reads TGCGCCAGCAGCCGGAGACTAGCGAGTGTCTACGAGCAGTACTCC.

V and J are TRBV7-8 and TRBJ2-1; no definite D call. The V end lost 2 bases, the J end lost 8 bases, and 16 bases lay between the germline ends. CDR1 SGHVS and CDR2 FQNEAQ come from the germline V gene. The CDR3 extends over 15 amino acids. The CDR3 protein is CASSLTSSAVHEQFF. The CDR3 DNA reads TGTGCCAGCAGCTTAACCAGCTCGGCAGTCCATGAGCAGTTCTTC.